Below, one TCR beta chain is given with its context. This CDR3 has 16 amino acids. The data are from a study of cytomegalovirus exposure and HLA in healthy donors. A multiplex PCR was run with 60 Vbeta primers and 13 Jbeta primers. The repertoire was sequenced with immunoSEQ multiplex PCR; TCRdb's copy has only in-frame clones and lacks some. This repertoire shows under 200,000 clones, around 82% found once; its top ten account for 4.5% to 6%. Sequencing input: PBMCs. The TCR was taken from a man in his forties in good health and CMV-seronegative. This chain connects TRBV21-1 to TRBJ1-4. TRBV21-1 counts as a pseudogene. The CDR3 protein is CASSKVPGETNEKLFF. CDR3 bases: TGTGCCAGCAGCAAAGTACCGGGGGAGACTAATGAAAAACTGTTTTTT.